The clone carrying this T cell receptor beta chain has just one count. These data come from a study of blood T cell repertoires in COVID-19. The overall study: Acute and convalescent COVID-19 specimens originated in the United States, Italy and Spain.

Germline CDR1 and CDR2: SGHTA and FQGNSA. The CDR3 length is 14 residues. The V segment lost 2 bases and the J segment 5 bases; nucleotides outside the gene matches: 3. Assay: immunoSEQ multiplex PCR; the TCRdb copy retains only in-frame clones and omits some. The sample shows 110,000 to 150,000 clones, around 89% of them seen only once. The clonotype was recovered from a man aged 55 to 69 with active or convalescent COVID-19. The sample comprised peripheral blood. The genes are TRBV7-2 and TRBJ1-5, with TRBD1 identical over 7 bases. DNA for the CDR3: TGTGCCAGCAGCTTAACAGGGGTCGATCAGCCCCAGCATTTT. It codes for CASSLTGVDQPQHF.